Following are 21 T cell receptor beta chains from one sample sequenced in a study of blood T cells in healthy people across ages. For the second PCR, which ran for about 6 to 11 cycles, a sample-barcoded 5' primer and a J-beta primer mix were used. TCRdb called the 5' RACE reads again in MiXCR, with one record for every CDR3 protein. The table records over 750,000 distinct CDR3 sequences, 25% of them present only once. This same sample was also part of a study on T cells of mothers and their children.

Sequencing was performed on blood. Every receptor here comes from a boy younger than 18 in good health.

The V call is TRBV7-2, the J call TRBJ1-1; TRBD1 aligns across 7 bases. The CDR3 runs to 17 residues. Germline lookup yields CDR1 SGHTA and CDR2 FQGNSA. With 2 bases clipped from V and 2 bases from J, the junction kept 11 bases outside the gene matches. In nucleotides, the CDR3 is TGTGCCAGCAGCTTACGAGGAGGGACAGCCCTTAACACTGAAGCTTTCTTT. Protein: CASSLRGGTALNTEAFF.

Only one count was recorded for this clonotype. DNA for the CDR3: TGTGCCATCAGTGGGGGGCGCGTACAAGAGACCCAGTACTTC. This gives the protein CAISGGRVQETQYF. V and J are TRBV10-3 and TRBJ2-5; tentatively, D is TRBD1 (6 bases). The germline V gene encodes CDR1 ENHRY and CDR2 SYGVKD. This CDR3 comprises 14 residues. V was trimmed by 4 bases and J by 2 bases, leaving 11 bases between them.

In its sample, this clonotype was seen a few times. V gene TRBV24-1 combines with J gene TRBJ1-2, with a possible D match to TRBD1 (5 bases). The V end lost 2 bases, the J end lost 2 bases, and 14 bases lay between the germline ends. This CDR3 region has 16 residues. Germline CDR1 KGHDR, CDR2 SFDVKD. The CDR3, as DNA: TGTGCCACCAGTGATTCGACAGCCGAAGAGAACTATGGCTACACCTTC. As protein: CATSDSTAEENYGYTF.

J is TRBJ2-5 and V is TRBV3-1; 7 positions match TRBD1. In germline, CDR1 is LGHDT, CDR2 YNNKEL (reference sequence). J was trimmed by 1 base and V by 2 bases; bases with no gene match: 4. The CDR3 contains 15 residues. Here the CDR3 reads CASSQSPGGQETQYF. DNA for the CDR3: TGTGCCAGCAGCCAATCTCCAGGGGGCCAAGAGACCCAGTACTTC.

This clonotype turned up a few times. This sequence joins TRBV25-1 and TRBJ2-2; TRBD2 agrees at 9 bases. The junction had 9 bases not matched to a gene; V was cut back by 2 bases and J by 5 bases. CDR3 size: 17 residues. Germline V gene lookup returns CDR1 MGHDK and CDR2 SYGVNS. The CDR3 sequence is CASSEKFRTSGTGELFF. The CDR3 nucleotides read TGTGCCAGCAGTGAAAAGTTTCGCACTAGCGGGACCGGGGAGCTGTTTTTT.

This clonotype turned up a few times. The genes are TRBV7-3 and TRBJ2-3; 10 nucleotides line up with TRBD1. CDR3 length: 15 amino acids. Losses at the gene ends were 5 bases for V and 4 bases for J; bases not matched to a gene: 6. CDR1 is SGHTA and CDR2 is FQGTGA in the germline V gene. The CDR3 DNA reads TGTGCCAGCAGCGAGAGGGACAGGGGATCAGATACGCAGTATTTT. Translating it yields CASSERDRGSDTQYF. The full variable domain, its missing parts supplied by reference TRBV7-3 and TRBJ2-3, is GAGVSQTPSNKVTEKGKYVELRCDPISGHTALYWYRQSLGQGPEFLIYFQGTGAADDSGLPNDRFFAVRPEGSVSTLKIQRTERGDSAVYLCASSERDRGSDTQYFGPGTRLTVL.

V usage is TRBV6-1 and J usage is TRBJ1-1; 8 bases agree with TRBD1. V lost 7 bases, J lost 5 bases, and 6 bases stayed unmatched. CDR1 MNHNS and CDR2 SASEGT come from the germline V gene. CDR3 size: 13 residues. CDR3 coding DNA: TGTGCCAGCAACAACAGGGGGGAAACTGAAGCTTTCTTT. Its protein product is CASNNRGETEAFF.

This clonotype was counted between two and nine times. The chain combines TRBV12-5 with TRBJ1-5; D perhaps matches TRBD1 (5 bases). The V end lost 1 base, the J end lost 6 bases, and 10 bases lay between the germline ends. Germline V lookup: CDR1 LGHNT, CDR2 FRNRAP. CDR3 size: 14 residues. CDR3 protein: CASGLGGKTQPQHF. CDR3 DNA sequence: TGTGCTAGTGGTTTGGGGGGGAAGACTCAGCCCCAGCATTTT. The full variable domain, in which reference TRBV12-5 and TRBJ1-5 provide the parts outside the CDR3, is DARVTQTPRHKVTEMGQEVTMRCQPILGHNTVFWYRQTMMQGLELLAYFRNRAPLDDSGMPKDRFSAEMPDATLATLKIQPSEPRDSAVYFCASGLGGKTQPQHFGDGTRLSIL.

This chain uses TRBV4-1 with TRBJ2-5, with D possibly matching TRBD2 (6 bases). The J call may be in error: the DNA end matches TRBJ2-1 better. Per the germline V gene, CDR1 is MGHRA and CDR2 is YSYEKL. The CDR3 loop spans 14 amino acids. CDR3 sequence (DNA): TGCGCCAGCAGCCGCAGACTAGTGGGGGAGGTGCAGTTCTTC. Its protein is CASSRRLVGEVQFF.

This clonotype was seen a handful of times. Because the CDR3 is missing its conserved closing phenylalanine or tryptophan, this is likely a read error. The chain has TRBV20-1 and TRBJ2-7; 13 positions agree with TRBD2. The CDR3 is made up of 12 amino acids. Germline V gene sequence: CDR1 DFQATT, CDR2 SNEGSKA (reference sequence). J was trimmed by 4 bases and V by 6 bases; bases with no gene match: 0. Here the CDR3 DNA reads TGCAGTGCGGGACTAGCGGGATACGAGCAGTACCTC. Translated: CSAGLAGYEQYL.

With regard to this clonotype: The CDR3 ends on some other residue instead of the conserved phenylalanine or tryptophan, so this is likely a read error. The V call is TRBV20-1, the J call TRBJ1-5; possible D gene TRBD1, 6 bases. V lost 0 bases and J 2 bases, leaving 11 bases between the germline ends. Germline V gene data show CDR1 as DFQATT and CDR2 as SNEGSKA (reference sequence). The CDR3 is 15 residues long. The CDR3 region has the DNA TGCAGTGCTAGAGAAGGGGGGGGCGGCAATCAGCCCCAGCATCTT. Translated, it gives CSAREGGGGNQPQHL.

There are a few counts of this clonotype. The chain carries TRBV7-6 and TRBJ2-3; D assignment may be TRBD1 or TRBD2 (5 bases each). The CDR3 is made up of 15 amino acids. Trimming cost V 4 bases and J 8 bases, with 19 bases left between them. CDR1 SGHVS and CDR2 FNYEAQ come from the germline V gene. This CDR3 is CASSSWGLGRGTQYF. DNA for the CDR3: TGTGCCAGCAGCTCGTGGGGGTTGGGGCGCGGTACGCAGTATTTT.

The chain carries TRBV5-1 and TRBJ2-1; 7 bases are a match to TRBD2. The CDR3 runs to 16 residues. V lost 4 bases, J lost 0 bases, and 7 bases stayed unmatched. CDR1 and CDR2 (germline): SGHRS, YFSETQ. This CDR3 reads CASSAGLGNSYNEQFF. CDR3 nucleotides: TGCGCCAGCAGCGCTGGACTAGGTAACTCCTACAATGAGCAGTTCTTC.

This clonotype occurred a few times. The CDR3 bases are TGCGCCAGCAGCCCTGGAGGCCCAGCGGACAATGAGCAGTTCTTC. Protein product: CASSPGGPADNEQFF. The gene calls are TRBV5-1 and TRBJ2-1; maybe TRBD2 (5 bases). Trimming stripped 4 bases from V and 5 bases from J, with 16 bases between. Germline V gives CDR1 SGHRS, CDR2 YFSETQ. There are 15 residues in the CDR3.

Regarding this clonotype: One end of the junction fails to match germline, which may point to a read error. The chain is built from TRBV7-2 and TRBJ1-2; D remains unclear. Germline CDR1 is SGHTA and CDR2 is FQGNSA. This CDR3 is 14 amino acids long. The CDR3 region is CASTLGSGVKGYAF. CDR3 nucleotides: TGTGCCAGCACCCTAGGCTCCGGGGTGAAGGGCTACGCCTTC.

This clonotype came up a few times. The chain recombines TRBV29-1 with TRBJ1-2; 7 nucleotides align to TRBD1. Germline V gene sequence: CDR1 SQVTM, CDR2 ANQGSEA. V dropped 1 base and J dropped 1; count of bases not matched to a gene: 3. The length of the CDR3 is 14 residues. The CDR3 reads CSVEGQGFNYGYTF. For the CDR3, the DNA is TGCAGCGTTGAAGGACAGGGATTTAACTATGGCTACACCTTC.

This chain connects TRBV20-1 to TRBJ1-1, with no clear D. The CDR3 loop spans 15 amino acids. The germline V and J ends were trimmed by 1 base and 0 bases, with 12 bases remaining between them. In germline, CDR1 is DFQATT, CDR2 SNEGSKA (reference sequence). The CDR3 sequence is CSARGSQRLNTEAFF. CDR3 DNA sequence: TGCAGTGCTAGAGGATCCCAACGGCTGAACACTGAAGCTTTCTTT.

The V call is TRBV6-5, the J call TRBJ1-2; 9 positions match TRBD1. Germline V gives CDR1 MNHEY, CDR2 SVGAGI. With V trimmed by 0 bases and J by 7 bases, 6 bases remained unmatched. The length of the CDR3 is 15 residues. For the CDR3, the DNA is TGTGCCAGCAGTTACTCTATGGGACAGGGATCTGGCTACACCTTC. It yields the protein CASSYSMGQGSGYTF.

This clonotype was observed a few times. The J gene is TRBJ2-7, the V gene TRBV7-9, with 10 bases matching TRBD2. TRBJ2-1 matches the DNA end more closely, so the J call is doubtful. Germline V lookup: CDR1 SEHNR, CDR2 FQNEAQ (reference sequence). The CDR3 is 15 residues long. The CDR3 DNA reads TGTGCCAGCAGCTTAGAGCGGGGGGGCTACGGTGAGCAGTTCTTC. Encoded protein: CASSLERGGYGEQFF.

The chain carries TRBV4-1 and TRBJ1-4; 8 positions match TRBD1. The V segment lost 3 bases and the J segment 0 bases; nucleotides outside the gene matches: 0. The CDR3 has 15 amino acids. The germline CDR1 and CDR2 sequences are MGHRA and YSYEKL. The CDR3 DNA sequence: TGCGCCAGCAGCCAGACAGGGGCAACTAATGAAAAACTGTTTTTT. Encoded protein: CASSQTGATNEKLFF.

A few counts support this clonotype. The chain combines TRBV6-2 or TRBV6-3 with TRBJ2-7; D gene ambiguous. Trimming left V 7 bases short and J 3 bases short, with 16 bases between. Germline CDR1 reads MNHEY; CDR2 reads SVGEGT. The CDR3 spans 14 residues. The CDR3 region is CASNPTGRNYEQYF. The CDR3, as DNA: TGTGCCAGCAACCCAACCGGACGGAACTACGAGCAGTACTTC.